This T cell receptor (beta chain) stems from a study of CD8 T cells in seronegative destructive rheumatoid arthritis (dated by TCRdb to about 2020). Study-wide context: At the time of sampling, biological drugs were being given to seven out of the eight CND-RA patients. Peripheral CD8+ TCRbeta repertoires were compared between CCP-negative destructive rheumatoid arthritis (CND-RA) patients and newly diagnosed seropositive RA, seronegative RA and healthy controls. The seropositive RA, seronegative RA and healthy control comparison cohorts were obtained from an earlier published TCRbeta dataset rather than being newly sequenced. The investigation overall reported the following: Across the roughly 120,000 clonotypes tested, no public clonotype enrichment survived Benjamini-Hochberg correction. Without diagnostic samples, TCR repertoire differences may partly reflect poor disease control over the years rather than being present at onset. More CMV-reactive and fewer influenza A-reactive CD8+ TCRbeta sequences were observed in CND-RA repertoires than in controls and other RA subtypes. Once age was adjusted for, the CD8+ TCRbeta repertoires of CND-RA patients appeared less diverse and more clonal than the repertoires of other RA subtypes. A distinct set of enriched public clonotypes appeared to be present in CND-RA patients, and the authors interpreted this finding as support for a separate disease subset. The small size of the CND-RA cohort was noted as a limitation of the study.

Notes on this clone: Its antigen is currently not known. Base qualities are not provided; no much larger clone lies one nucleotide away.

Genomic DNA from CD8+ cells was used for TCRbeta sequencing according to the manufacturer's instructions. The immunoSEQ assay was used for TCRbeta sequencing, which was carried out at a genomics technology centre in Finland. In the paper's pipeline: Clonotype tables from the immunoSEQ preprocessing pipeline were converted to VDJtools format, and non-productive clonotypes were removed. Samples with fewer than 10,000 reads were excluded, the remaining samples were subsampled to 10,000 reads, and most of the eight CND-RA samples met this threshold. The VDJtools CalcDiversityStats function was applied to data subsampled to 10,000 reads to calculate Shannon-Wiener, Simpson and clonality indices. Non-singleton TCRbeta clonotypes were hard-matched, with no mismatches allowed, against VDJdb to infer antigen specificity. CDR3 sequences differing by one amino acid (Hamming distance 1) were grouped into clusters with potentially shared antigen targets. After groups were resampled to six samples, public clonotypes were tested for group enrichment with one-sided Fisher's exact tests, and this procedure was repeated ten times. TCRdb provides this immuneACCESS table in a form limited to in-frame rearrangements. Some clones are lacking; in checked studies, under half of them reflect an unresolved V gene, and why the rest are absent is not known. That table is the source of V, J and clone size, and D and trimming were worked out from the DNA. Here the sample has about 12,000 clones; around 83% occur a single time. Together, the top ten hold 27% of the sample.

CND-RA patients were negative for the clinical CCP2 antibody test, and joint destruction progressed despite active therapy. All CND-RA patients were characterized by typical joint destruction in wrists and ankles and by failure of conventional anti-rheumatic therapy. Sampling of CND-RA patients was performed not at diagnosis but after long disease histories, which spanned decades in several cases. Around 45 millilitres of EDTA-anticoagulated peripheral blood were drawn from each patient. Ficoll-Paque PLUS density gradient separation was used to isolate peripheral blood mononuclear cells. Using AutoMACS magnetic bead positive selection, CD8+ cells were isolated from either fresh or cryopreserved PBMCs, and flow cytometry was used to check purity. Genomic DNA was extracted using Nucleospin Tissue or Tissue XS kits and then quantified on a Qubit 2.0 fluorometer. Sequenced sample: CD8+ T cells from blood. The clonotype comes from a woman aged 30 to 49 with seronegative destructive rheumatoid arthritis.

The encoded CDR3 is CASSLEQGYTGELFF. DNA sequence: TGTGCCAGCAGCTTAGAACAGGGTTACACCGGGGAGCTGTTTTTT. In this chain, TRBV7-3 is recombined with TRBJ2-2, and TRBD1 may be the D gene, going by 6 matching bases. There are 15 amino acids in the CDR3, from cysteine to phenylalanine inclusive. The kept DNA is CDR3 alone, 45 bases in frame from the first base. From the germline V gene, CDR1 is SGHTA and CDR2 is FQGTGA. The junction shows trimming of 2 bases on V and 3 bases on J, plus 10 bases between the germline ends.